This is a list of T cell receptor beta chains from one sample in a study of Graves' ophthalmopathy and Graves' hyperthyroidism. In TCRdb, the multiplex PCR reads were re-called with MiXCR into one record per CDR3 protein. Of 170,000 or so distinct CDR3 sequences in the sample, 30% to 45% are singletons; the top ten hold about 6%. The material sequenced was peripheral blood. All receptors derive from a woman between 40 and 55 years old with Graves' ophthalmopathy. CDR3s include the opening cysteine and the closing phenylalanine or tryptophan. Fields, in order: CDR3 protein, CDR3 DNA, clone size, V gene, J gene, D gene. D genes are given only for firm matches. Size values are once, few and many counts, or a class for expanded clones, and some rows have none.

cdr3_aa: CASRDLTGELFF; cdr3_nt: TGTGCCAGCAGAGACTTAACCGGGGAGCTGTTTTTT; clone_size: .; v_call: TRBV6-2/TRBV6-3; j_call: TRBJ2-2; d_call: .
cdr3_aa: CASSLVQATYNSPLHF; cdr3_nt: TGTGCCAGCAGCTTAGTTCAGGCCACCTATAATTCACCCCTCCACTTT; clone_size: many; v_call: TRBV7-2; j_call: TRBJ1-6; d_call: .
cdr3_aa: CASRNETRFGYTF; cdr3_nt: TGTGCCAGCCGTAATGAAACAAGGTTTGGCTACACCTTC; clone_size: many; v_call: TRBV7-9; j_call: TRBJ1-2; d_call: .
cdr3_aa: CASSTGTVRNSPLHF; cdr3_nt: TGTGCCAGCAGCACCGGGACAGTTAGAAATTCACCCCTCCACTTT; clone_size: many; v_call: TRBV2; j_call: TRBJ1-6; d_call: TRBD1
cdr3_aa: CASSLEGTRGYTF; cdr3_nt: TGTGCCAGCAGCTTAGAAGGGACGAGAGGCTACACCTTC; clone_size: .; v_call: TRBV7-3; j_call: TRBJ1-2; d_call: .
cdr3_aa: CASRFWVSGELFF; cdr3_nt: TGTGCCAGCCGATTCTGGGTATCCGGGGAGCTGTTTTTT; clone_size: .; v_call: TRBV6-2/TRBV6-3; j_call: TRBJ2-2; d_call: .
cdr3_aa: CASSLGSTLGNTEAFF; cdr3_nt: TGTGCCAGCAGTTTGGGATCGACCCTGGGGAACACTGAAGCTTTCTTT; clone_size: .; v_call: TRBV28; j_call: TRBJ1-1; d_call: .
cdr3_aa: CASSQGLAGVFEQYF; cdr3_nt: TGTGCCAGCAGCCAGGGACTAGCGGGAGTTTTCGAGCAGTACTTC; clone_size: many; v_call: TRBV7-2; j_call: TRBJ2-7; d_call: TRBD2
cdr3_aa: CASRGTGPSYEQYF; cdr3_nt: TGTGCCAGCAGGGGGACGGGTCCCTCCTACGAGCAGTACTTC; clone_size: many; v_call: TRBV2; j_call: TRBJ2-7; d_call: .
cdr3_aa: CASSLALSSPKGF; cdr3_nt: TGTGCCAGCAGCTTAGCGTTGAGTTCTCCGAAAGGCTTC; clone_size: few; v_call: TRBV7-2; j_call: TRBJ2-7; d_call: .